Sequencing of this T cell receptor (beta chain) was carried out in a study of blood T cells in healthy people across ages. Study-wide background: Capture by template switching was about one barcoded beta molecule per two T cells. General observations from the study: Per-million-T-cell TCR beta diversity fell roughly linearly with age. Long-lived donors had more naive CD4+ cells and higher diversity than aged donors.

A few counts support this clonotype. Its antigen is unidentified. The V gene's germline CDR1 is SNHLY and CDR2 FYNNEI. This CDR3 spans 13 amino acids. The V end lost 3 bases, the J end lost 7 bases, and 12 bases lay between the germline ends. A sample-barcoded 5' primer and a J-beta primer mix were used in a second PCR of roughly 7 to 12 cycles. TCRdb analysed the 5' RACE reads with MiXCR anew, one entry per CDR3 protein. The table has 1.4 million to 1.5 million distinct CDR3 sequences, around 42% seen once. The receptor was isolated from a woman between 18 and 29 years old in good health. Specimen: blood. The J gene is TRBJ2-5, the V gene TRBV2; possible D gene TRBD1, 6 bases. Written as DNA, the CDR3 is TGTGCCAGCAGTGACTGGACAGATGGGACCCAGTACTTC. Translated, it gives CASSDWTDGTQYF.